Listed here are 16 T cell receptor beta chains from one sample, sequenced in a study of blood T cell repertoires in COVID-19. Profiled with immunoSEQ multiplex PCR; TCRdb holds only in-frame clones, not every one. Here the sample spans about 170,000 clones, 70% to 85% being singletons. Material: peripheral blood. The origin of the receptors is a woman of 80 years or more with acute or convalescent COVID-19.

This rearrangement joins TRBV4-1 to TRBJ1-1; the D gene is possibly TRBD1 (6 bases). V shed 0 bases and J shed 0 bases, with 14 bases lying between them. The CDR3 is 17 residues long. In germline, CDR1 is MGHRA, CDR2 YSYEKL. In nucleotides, the CDR3 is TGCGCCAGCAGCCAAGAGTCAGGGGCGCACATGAACACTGAAGCTTTCTTT. Protein sequence: CASSQESGAHMNTEAFF.

This rearrangement joins TRBV30 to TRBJ1-1; 7 bases are a match to TRBD1. CDR3 length: 15 amino acids. With V trimmed by 2 bases and J by 1 base, 7 bases remained unmatched. CDR1 GTSNPN and CDR2 SVGIG come from the germline V gene (reference sequence). Written as DNA, the CDR3 is TGTGCCTGGAGTCCCGGGACAGTAGGGAACACTGAAGCTTTCTTT. Translating gives CAWSPGTVGNTEAFF.

V is TRBV9 and J is TRBJ1-2; 7 bases fit TRBD1. This CDR3 region has 13 residues. Per germline, CDR1 SGDLS and CDR2 YYNGEE. Trimming removed 3 bases from V and 5 bases from J; junction bases left unmatched: 4. DNA for the CDR3: TGTGCCAGCAGCGGCTCAGGGGGATATGGCTACACCTTC. The encoded protein is CASSGSGGYGYTF.

The chain couples TRBV19 to TRBJ1-1; D is unclear. The CDR3 extends over 13 amino acids. V lost 5 bases and J 1 base, leaving 8 bases between the germline ends. From germline, CDR1 is LNHDA and CDR2 SQIVND (reference sequence). The CDR3 nucleotides read TGTGCCAGTAGTGCCACTCGGAACACTGAAGCTTTCTTT. Protein: CASSATRNTEAFF.

Here the CDR3 DNA reads TGCAGCGTTGGCCGTACTCAAGCTAACTATGGCTACACCTTC. Protein product: CSVGRTQANYGYTF. The genes are TRBV29-1 and TRBJ1-2; the D is unclear. Germline CDR1 is SQVTM and CDR2 is ANQGSEA. The CDR3 is 14 residues long. Trimming shortened V by 4 bases and J by 0 bases, and 12 bases separated the two germline ends.

J is TRBJ1-6 and V is TRBV18; the match to TRBD1 covers 7 bases. The CDR3 length is 15 residues. V lost 5 bases and J lost 6; bases outside the gene matches: 7. Germline CDR1 and CDR2: KGHSH and LQKENI. Here the CDR3 DNA reads TGTGCCAGCTCATCCGGGACAGCCTTTAATTCACCCCTCCACTTT. Amino acids: CASSSGTAFNSPLHF.

This clone turned up a few times. V gene TRBV6-5 combines with J gene TRBJ1-5, with TRBD1 matching over 9 bases. The V gene's germline CDR1 is MNHEY and CDR2 SVGAGI. The ends lost 6 bases at V and 6 bases at J; junction bases unmatched: 9. The CDR3 has 15 amino acids. The CDR3 region has the DNA TGTGCCAGCAGCCCCACAGGGGGCGGAGGTCAGCCCCAGCATTTT. It is translated as CASSPTGGGGQPQHF.

The rearrangement joins TRBV11-2 to TRBJ2-2, with 8 bases identical to TRBD1. After removal of 5 bases from V and 0 bases from J, the junction contained 8 bases not matched to a gene. CDR1 and CDR2 (germline): SGHAT, FQNNGV. CDR3 size: 17 residues. The CDR3 sequence: CASSLRDRLANTGELFF. In DNA form, the CDR3 reads TGTGCCAGCAGCCTCCGGGACAGGCTCGCGAACACCGGGGAGCTGTTTTTT.

This chain uses TRBV11-2 with TRBJ2-7, with D possibly matching TRBD1 (5 bases). The germline V gene encodes CDR1 SGHAT and CDR2 FQNNGV. V was cut by 1 base and J by 3 bases, with 13 bases left in between. The CDR3 loop spans 15 amino acids. This CDR3 is CASSLVDNSIYEQYF. CDR3 DNA: TGTGCCAGCAGCTTAGTGGACAATTCCATCTACGAGCAGTACTTC.

This clone was detected only once. The chain uses TRBV6-5 and TRBJ2-2; D is ambiguous. CDR1 is MNHEY and CDR2 is SVGAGI in the germline V gene. CDR3 size: 13 residues. The V end lost 2 bases, the J end lost 3 bases, and 4 bases lay between the germline ends. CDR3 bases: TGTGCCAGCAGTTACGACTACACCGGGGAGCTGTTTTTT. Its protein product is CASSYDYTGELFF.

The chain carries TRBV27 and TRBJ2-2; 10 positions agree with TRBD1. The CDR3 has 17 residues. After removal of 5 bases from V and 4 bases from J, the junction contained 10 bases not matched to a gene. Germline CDR1 is MNHEY and CDR2 is SMNVEV (reference sequence). CDR3 nucleotides: TGTGCCAGCAGTAGATTGCCGGGACAGGGGAGCACCGGGGAGCTGTTTTTT. It translates to CASSRLPGQGSTGELFF.

CDR3 sequence (DNA): TGTGCCAGCAGTAGCAGGTCATACACTGAAGCTTTCTTT. Amino acids: CASSSRSYTEAFF. The chain recombines TRBV6-5 with TRBJ1-1; D ambiguous. The V gene's germline CDR1 is MNHEY and CDR2 SVGAGI. V lost 5 bases and J 3 bases, leaving 10 bases between the germline ends. The CDR3 totals 13 residues.

The chain has TRBV5-6 and TRBJ2-7; D is ambiguous. This CDR3 comprises 11 residues. Germline assignment: CDR1 SGHDT and CDR2 YYEEEE. V shed 2 bases and J shed 3 bases, with 3 bases lying between them. CDR3: CASSFRYEQYF. CDR3 nucleotide sequence: TGTGCCAGCAGCTTCCGCTACGAGCAGTACTTC. Supplemented by reference TRBV5-6 and TRBJ2-7, the full variable domain reads DAGVTQSPTHLIKTRGQQVTLRCSPKSGHDTVSWYQQALGQGPQFIFQYYEEEERQRGNFPDRFSGHQFPNYSSELNVNALLLGDSALYLCASSFRYEQYFGPGTRLTVT.

The chain is built from TRBV5-1 and TRBJ2-5, with D possibly matching TRBD1 (7 bases). Per germline, CDR1 SGHRS and CDR2 YFSETQ. There are 13 residues in the CDR3. V was pared by 4 bases and J by 4 bases, with 11 bases between. CDR3 sequence (DNA): TGCGCCAGCAGCCAGCAGGGGGGAGAGACCCAGTACTTC. As protein: CASSQQGGETQYF.

V usage is TRBV4-1 and J usage is TRBJ1-4; the D gene is possibly TRBD1 (5 bases). Germline lookup yields CDR1 MGHRA and CDR2 YSYEKL. This CDR3 contains 15 residues. V was shortened by 1 base and J by 3 bases, with 9 bases between the two germline ends. The CDR3 DNA reads as TGCGCCAGCAGCCAAGGGACAACTCCTAATGAAAAACTGTTTTTT. Translating it yields CASSQGTTPNEKLFF.

The chain has TRBV10-1 and TRBJ1-5, with D unresolved. The V gene's germline CDR1 is WNHNN and CDR2 SYGVQD (reference sequence). V was pared by 5 bases and J by 9 bases, with 14 bases between. The CDR3 is made up of 13 amino acids. CDR3 in DNA: TGCGCCAGCAGTAGTATCACAGAAGGGCCCCAGCATTTT. It encodes CASSSITEGPQHF.